Shown below are 18 T cell receptor beta chains from a single sample sequenced in a study of T-cell reconstitution after alpha-beta-depleted transplantation in children. A library of TCRbeta sequences, prepared with unique molecular identifiers, was generated. TCRdb independently ran MiXCR on the PCR reads; one entry per CDR3 protein. The data contain 490,000 or so distinct CDR3 sequences, under 15% of them singletons. This material consisted of PBMCs from the stem cell graft donor, taken from the stem cell graft. These receptors originate from a human donor who donated a stem cell graft to a child with combined immunodeficiency.

This clonotype was observed a few times. The rearrangement joins TRBV15 to TRBJ2-7, with a tentative D call TRBD1 (6 bases). V was pared by 5 bases and J by 1 base, with 9 bases between. Germline lookup yields CDR1 LNHNV and CDR2 YYDKDF (reference sequence). This CDR3 is 13 amino acids long. CDR3 amino acids: CATSYGQSYEQYF. The CDR3 region has the DNA TGTGCCACCAGCTACGGACAGTCCTACGAGCAGTACTTC.

This clonotype occurred many times. The V gene is TRBV6-1, the J gene TRBJ2-7; 7 nucleotides agree with TRBD1. The CDR3 is 15 amino acids. After removal of 6 bases from V and 3 bases from J, the junction contained 11 bases not matched to a gene. The germline V gene encodes CDR1 MNHNS and CDR2 SASEGT. CDR3 amino acids: CASSQGTVYLYEQYF. The CDR3 coding sequence is TGTGCCAGCAGCCAAGGGACAGTTTATCTCTACGAGCAGTACTTC.

The rearrangement joins TRBV7-4 to TRBJ2-6, with no clear D. In germline, CDR1 is SGHVT, CDR2 SQSDAQ. The CDR3 extends over 23 amino acids. V was pared by 5 bases and J by 1 base, with 33 bases between. CDR3 sequence (DNA): TGTGCCAGCAGCGAGCCCCCCTGGGTGAAAGCTAACCCTCGGGCTTCTGGGGCCAACGTCCTGACTTTC. It is translated as CASSEPPWVKANPRASGANVLTF.

This clonotype was seen repeatedly, ten times or more. The chain links TRBV9 to TRBJ2-7; 11 bases match TRBD1. The CDR3 length is 15 residues. The V gene's germline CDR1 is SGDLS and CDR2 YYNGEE. J gave up 5 bases and V 4 bases, and 8 bases lay outside the gene matches. The CDR3 region has the DNA TGTGCCAGCAGCCCCGGACAGGGGGCTACGCACGAGCAGTACTTC. Its translation is CASSPGQGATHEQYF.

The table lists this clonotype with a few counts. The chain has TRBV4-2 and TRBJ2-1, with a possible D match to TRBD2 (6 bases). Trimming left V 3 bases short and J 8 bases short, with 14 bases between. CDR3 size: 14 residues. Germline V gene lookup returns CDR1 LGHNA and CDR2 YNFKEQ. CDR3 in amino acids: CASSQAGLLYEQFF. CDR3 nucleotide sequence: TGTGCCAGCAGCCAGGCGGGACTTCTGTATGAGCAGTTCTTC.

Only a few counts were recorded for this clonotype. This sequence joins TRBV11-3 and TRBJ1-2; tentative D call: TRBD1 (5 bases). The V gene's germline CDR1 is SGHNT and CDR2 YENEEA. V was shortened by 5 bases and J by 7 bases, with 11 bases between the two germline ends. The CDR3 spans 12 residues. The DNA of the CDR3 is TGTGCCAGCAGCCACCAGGGTTTTGGCTACACCTTC. It codes for CASSHQGFGYTF.

The chain employs TRBV15 and TRBJ2-7, with 7 bases that match TRBD2. Germline CDR1 reads LNHNV; CDR2 reads YYDKDF (reference sequence). CDR3 length: 16 amino acids. With 0 bases clipped from V and 0 bases from J, the junction kept 5 bases outside the gene matches. CDR3 loop: CATSRDSGEGSYEQYF. CDR3 sequence (DNA): TGTGCCACCAGCAGAGATTCGGGGGAGGGCTCCTACGAGCAGTACTTC.

This clonotype was detected a few times. The chain links TRBV20-1 to TRBJ2-7, with D possibly called TRBD1 or TRBD2 (5 bases each). V was pared by 6 bases and J by 2 bases, with 11 bases between. Looked up from germline, CDR1 is DFQATT and CDR2 is SNEGSKA (reference sequence). CDR3 size: 12 residues. The CDR3 DNA reads as TGCAGTGCCGGGACGTTAACCTACGAGCAGTACTTC. Its translation is CSAGTLTYEQYF.

In DNA, the CDR3 is TGTGCCAGCATCGGGTCGGGCGAGCAGTACTTC. This encodes CASIGSGEQYF. The chain carries TRBV12-3 or TRBV12-4 and TRBJ2-7, with no clear D. This CDR3 spans 11 amino acids. With 7 bases removed from V and 6 bases from J, the gap between germline ends came to 10 bases.

The gene calls are TRBV2 and TRBJ2-5; D is unclear. Germline V lookup: CDR1 SNHLY, CDR2 FYNNEI. The CDR3 spans 16 residues. Trimming left V 2 bases short and J 4 bases short, with 17 bases between. CDR3 nucleotide sequence: TGTGCCAGCAGTGAATTTGGTTTTACACGTAGAGAGACCCAGTACTTC. Its translation: CASSEFGFTRRETQYF.

This clonotype was found many times. The J gene is TRBJ1-6, the V gene TRBV30; no clear D gene. Germline V gene sequence: CDR1 GTSNPN, CDR2 SVGIG (reference sequence). V was trimmed by 2 bases and J by 7 bases, leaving 9 bases between them. The length of the CDR3 is 13 residues. CDR3 residues: CAWSPNPNSPLHF. DNA of the CDR3: TGTGCCTGGAGTCCTAACCCGAATTCACCCCTCCACTTT.

This clonotype was seen only a few times. V and J are TRBV6-1 and TRBJ1-5; D is uncertain. Germline assignment: CDR1 MNHNS and CDR2 SASEGT. The ends were cut back, 7 bases at V and 0 bases at J, with 10 bases in the middle. This CDR3 has 14 amino acids. The CDR3 DNA follows: TGTGCCAGCACGCCCACTTATAGCAATCAGCCCCAGCATTTT. This encodes CASTPTYSNQPQHF.

This clonotype was seen ten or more times. The V and J genes are TRBV20-1 and TRBJ1-1, with D unclear. Germline CDR1 and CDR2: DFQATT and SNEGSKA (reference sequence). V was shortened by 0 bases and J by 5 bases, with 7 bases between the two germline ends. CDR3 length equals 12 residues. The CDR3 DNA reads TGCAGTGCTAGAGAAGATGTTACTGAAGCTTTCTTT. Translating it yields CSAREDVTEAFF.

This clonotype was counted ten times or more. The rearrangement links TRBV12-3 or TRBV12-4 to TRBJ2-2, with 7 positions matching TRBD1. This CDR3 is built from 16 residues. Trimming cost V 6 bases and J 2 bases; bases outside gene matches: 9. This CDR3 reads CASSRTGRINTGELFF. The DNA for the CDR3 is TGTGCCAGCAGCAGGACAGGTCGCATTAACACCGGGGAGCTGTTTTTT.

In this sample, this clonotype turned up a few times. The rearrangement uses TRBV4-3 and TRBJ2-3; D remains unclear. Germline assignment: CDR1 LGHNA and CDR2 YSLEER. V was cut by 4 bases and J by 4 bases, with 18 bases left in between. The CDR3 runs 16 residues. The CDR3 bases are TGCGCCAGCAGCCCTACCGGTGTTGAGCTCTCAGATACGCAGTATTTT. This sequence encodes CASSPTGVELSDTQYF.

This clonotype was found many times. The genes are TRBV29-1 and TRBJ1-2; tentative D call: TRBD1 (6 bases). Germline CDR1 SQVTM, CDR2 ANQGSEA. The CDR3 has 13 residues. V was shortened by 7 bases and J by 5 bases, with 17 bases between the two germline ends. Here the CDR3 reads CSAATRGAYGYTF. CDR3 DNA sequence: TGCAGCGCCGCAACTCGGGGGGCATATGGCTACACCTTC.

The CDR3 DNA is TGTGCCACCTCTTACGGGGACAGGGATCTCTATGGCTACACCTTC. Translated, it gives CATSYGDRDLYGYTF. The J gene is TRBJ1-2, the V gene TRBV24-1; 9 nucleotides agree with TRBD1. V was clipped by 9 bases and J by 4 bases; unmatched bases: 11. Germline CDR1 and CDR2: KGHDR and SFDVKD. This CDR3 spans 15 amino acids.

This clonotype appeared a few times. The chain recombines TRBV5-1 with TRBJ2-3, with 14 bases matching TRBD2. CDR3 length: 15 amino acids. V was pared by 6 bases and J by 6 bases, with 6 bases of the junction left unmatched. In germline, CDR1 is SGHRS, CDR2 YFSETQ. The CDR3 is CASTRGTSGSDTQYF. For the CDR3, the DNA is TGCGCCAGCACCCGGGGGACTAGCGGGAGTGATACGCAGTATTTT.